The sequence of this T cell receptor (beta chain) was determined in a study of cytomegalovirus exposure and HLA in healthy donors. The PCR used 60 Vbeta and 13 Jbeta primers. Assay used: immunoSEQ multiplex PCR; TCRdb lists only in-frame clones, some missing. In the table there are approximately 170,000 clones, around 75% of which are singletons. Trimming removed 7 bases at V and 5 bases at J, with 15 bases between. CDR1 is SGDLS, CDR2 YYNGEE, per germline. The CDR3 is 14 residues long. The genes are TRBV9 and TRBJ2-2, with a possible D match to TRBD2 (6 bases). The specimen sequenced was PBMCs. This receptor was taken from a woman in her thirties in good health and CMV-seropositive. The CDR3 sequence is CASSLAGGTGELFF. The CDR3 DNA reads TGTGCCAGCTCCCTGGCTGGGGGGACCGGGGAGCTGTTTTTT.